This TCR beta chain was sequenced in a study of cytomegalovirus exposure and HLA in healthy donors. Study conclusions and caveats: An ancestry cluster, one associated with Asian ancestry, reportedly showed fewer N-insertions than the approximately 700-donor mean in a later analysis.

Of note for this clone: Its cognate antigen is unknown.

From germline, CDR1 is MNHNS and CDR2 SASEGT. The length of the CDR3 is 13 residues. Trimming cost V 9 bases and J 4 bases, with 16 bases left between them. PCR primers comprised 60 Vbeta and 13 Jbeta primers. The protocol was immunoSEQ multiplex PCR, while the TCRdb copy is restricted to in-frame clones and leaves out a portion. The table lists 150,000 to 200,000 clones, roughly 87% of them singletons. This receptor was taken from a man over 45 in good health and CMV-seropositive. The genes are TRBV6-1 and TRBJ2-7, with a weak D call TRBD1 (6 bases). Sequencing input: PBMCs. The CDR3 protein is CASSTGHGYEQYF. The CDR3 coding sequence is TGTGCCAGTTCGACAGGCCACGGGTACGAGCAGTACTTC.